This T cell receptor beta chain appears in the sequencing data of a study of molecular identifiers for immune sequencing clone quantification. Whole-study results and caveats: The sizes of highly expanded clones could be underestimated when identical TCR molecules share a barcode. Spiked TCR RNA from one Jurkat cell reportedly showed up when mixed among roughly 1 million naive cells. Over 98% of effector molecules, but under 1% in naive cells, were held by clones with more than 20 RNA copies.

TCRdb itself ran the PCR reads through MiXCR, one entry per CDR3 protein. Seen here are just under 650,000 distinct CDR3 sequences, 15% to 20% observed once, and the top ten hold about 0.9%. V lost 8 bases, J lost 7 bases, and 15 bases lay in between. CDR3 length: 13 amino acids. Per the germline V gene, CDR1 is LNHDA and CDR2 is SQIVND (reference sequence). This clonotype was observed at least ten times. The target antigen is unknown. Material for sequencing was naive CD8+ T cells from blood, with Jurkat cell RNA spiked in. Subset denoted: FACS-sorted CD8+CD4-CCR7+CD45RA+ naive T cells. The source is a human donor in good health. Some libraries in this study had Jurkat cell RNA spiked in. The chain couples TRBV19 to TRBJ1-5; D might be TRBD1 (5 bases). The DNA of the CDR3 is TGTGCCAGTTCTGACAGCCCAACCCAGCCCCAGCATTTT. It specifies CASSDSPTQPQHF.